What follows are 3 T cell receptor beta chains derived from one specimen sequenced in a study of blood T cell repertoires in COVID-19. The protocol was immunoSEQ multiplex PCR, while the TCRdb copy is restricted to in-frame clones and leaves out a portion. The sample consists of 55,000 to 80,000 clones, around four fifths of them appearing once. Specimen: peripheral blood. The receptors shown here come from a man in his fifties with active COVID-19.

This chain links TRBV4-1 with TRBJ2-1, with 8 nucleotides matching TRBD2. With V trimmed by 4 bases and J by 12 bases, 14 bases remained unmatched. CDR1 is MGHRA and CDR2 is YSYEKL in the germline V gene. This CDR3 region has 15 residues. CDR3 DNA sequence: TGCGCCAGCAGCCTAGGACTAGCAGCCATTAACGGGCAGTTCTTC. Encoded protein: CASSLGLAAINGQFF.

This chain uses TRBV9 with TRBJ1-2, with D unclear. Trimming took off 0 bases at V and 2 bases at J, with 8 bases between the two ends. Germline CDR1 SGDLS, CDR2 YYNGEE. There are 14 residues in the CDR3. The CDR3 loop reads CASSVGRSNYGYTF. The CDR3 bases are TGTGCCAGCAGCGTAGGGAGGTCGAACTATGGCTACACCTTC.

The CDR3 DNA reads TGTGCCAGTAGTAACGGACAGGGGGGGAGGCAGCCCCAGCATTTT. Protein product: CASSNGQGGRQPQHF. The chain carries TRBV19 and TRBJ1-5, with TRBD1 matching 10 bases. V shed 4 bases and J 7 bases; nucleotides not matched to a gene: 7. From germline, CDR1 is LNHDA and CDR2 SQIVND (reference sequence). The CDR3 runs 15 residues.